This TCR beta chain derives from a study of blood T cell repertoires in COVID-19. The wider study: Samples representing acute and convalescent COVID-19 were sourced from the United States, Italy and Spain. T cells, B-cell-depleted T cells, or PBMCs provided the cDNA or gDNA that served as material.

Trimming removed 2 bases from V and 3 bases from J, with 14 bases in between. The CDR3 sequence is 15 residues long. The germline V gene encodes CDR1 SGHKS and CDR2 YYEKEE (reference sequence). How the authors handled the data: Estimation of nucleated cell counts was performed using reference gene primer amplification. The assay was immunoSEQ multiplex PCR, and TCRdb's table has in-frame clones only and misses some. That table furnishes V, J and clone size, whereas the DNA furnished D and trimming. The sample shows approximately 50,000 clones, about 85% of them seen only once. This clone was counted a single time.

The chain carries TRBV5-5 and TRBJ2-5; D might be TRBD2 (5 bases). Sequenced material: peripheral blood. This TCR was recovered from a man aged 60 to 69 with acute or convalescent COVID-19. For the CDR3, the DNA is TGTGCCAGCAGCTTAGGGCCTTACGGGGAAGAGACCCAGTACTTC. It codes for CASSLGPYGEETQYF. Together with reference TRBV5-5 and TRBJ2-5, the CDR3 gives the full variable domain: DAGVTQSPTHLIKTRGQQVTLRCSPISGHKSVSWYQQVLGQGPQFIFQYYEKEERGRGNFPDRFSARQFPNYSSELNVNALLLGDSALYLCASSLGPYGEETQYFGPGTRLLVL.